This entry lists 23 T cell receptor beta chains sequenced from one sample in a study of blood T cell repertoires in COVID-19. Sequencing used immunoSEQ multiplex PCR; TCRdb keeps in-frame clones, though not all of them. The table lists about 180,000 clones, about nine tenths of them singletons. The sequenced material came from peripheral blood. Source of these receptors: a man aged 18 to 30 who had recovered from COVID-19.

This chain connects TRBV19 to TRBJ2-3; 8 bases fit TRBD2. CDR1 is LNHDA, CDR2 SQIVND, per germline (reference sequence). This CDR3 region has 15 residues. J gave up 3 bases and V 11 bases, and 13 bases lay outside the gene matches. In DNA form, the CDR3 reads TGTGCCGGGCCTTATCGGGAGGGGGGGACAGATACGCAGTATTTT. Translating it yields CAGPYREGGTDTQYF.

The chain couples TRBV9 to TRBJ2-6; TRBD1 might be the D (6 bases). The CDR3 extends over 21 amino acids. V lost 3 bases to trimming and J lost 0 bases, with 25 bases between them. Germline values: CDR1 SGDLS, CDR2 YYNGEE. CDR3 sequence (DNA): TGTGCCAGCAGCGGGCTTTGGACAGAACCCTTTCTCAACTCTGGGGCCAACGTCCTGACTTTC. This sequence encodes CASSGLWTEPFLNSGANVLTF.

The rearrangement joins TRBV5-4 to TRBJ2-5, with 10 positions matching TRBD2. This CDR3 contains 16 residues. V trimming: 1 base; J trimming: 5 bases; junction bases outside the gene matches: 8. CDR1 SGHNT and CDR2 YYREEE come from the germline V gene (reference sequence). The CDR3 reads CASSLNSLAGVETQYF. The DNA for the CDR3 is TGTGCCAGCAGCTTGAATAGCCTAGCGGGAGTGGAGACCCAGTACTTC.

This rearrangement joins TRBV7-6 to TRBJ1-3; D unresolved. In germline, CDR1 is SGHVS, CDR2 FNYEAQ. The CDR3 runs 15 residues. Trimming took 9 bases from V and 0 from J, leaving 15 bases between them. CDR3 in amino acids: CASSERITSGNTIYF. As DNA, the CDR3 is TGTGCCAGTTCAGAGAGGATCACCTCTGGAAACACCATATATTTT.

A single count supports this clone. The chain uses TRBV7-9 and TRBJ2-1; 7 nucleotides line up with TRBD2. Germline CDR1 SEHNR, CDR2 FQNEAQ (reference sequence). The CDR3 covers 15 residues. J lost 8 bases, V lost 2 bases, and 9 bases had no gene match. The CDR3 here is CASSLFPAGMDEQFF. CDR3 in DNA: TGTGCCAGCAGCTTATTTCCAGCGGGAATGGATGAGCAGTTCTTC.

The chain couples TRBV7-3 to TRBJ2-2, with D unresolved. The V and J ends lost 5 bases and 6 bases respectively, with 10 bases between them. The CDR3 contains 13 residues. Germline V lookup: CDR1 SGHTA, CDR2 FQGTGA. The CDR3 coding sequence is TGTGCCAGCAGCCCTCGTGGGCCCGGGGAGCTGTTTTTT. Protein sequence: CASSPRGPGELFF.

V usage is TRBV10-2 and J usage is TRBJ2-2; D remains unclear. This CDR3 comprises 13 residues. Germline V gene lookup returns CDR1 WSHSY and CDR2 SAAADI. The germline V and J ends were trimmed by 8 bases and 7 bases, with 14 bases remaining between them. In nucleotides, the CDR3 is TGCGCCAGCCGATCAGTAAATAACGGGGAGCTGTTTTTT. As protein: CASRSVNNGELFF.

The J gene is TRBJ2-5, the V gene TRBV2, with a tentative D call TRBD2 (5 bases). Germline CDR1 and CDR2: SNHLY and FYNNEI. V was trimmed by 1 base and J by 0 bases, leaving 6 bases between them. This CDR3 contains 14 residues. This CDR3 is CASSEGGYQETQYF. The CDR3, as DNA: TGTGCCAGCAGTGAAGGCGGGTACCAAGAGACCCAGTACTTC.

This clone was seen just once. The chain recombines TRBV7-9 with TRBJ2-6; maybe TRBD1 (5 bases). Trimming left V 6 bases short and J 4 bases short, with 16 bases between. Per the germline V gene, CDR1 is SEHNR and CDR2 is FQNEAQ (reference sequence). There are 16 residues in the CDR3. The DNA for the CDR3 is TGTGCCAGCAGTTATGCCGCAGGGCCCGGGGCCAACGTCCTGACTTTC. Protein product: CASSYAAGPGANVLTF.

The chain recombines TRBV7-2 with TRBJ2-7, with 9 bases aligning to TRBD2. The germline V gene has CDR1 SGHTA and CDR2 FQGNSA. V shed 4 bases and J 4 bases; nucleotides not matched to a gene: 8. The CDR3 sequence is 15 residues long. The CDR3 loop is CASSSAASGIYEQYF. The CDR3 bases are TGTGCCAGCAGCTCCGCGGCTAGCGGGATTTACGAGCAGTACTTC.

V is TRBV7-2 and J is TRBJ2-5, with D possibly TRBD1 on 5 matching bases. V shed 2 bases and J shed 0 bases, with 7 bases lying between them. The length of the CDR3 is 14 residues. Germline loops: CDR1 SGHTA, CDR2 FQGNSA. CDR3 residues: CASSLMGHQETQYF. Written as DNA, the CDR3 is TGTGCCAGCAGCTTAATGGGGCACCAAGAGACCCAGTACTTC.

CDR3 region: CASSEARAGGDGYTF. The CDR3 DNA sequence: TGTGCCAGCAGTGAGGCCCGGGCCGGGGGGGATGGCTACACCTTC. J is TRBJ1-2 and V is TRBV6-1; possibly TRBD1 for D (5 bases). The V end was cut by 3 bases, the J end by 6 bases, with 17 bases between. Per germline, CDR1 MNHNS and CDR2 SASEGT. The CDR3 extends over 15 amino acids.

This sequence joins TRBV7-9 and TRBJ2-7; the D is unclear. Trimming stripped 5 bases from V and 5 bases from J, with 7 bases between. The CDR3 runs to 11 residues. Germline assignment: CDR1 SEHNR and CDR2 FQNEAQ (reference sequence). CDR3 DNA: TGTGCCAGCAGCACTAAGGACGAGCAGTACTTC. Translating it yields CASSTKDEQYF.

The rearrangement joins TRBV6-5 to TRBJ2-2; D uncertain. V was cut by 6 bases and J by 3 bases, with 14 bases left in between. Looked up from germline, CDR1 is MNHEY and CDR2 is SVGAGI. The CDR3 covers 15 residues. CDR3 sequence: CASSYVRLDTGELFF. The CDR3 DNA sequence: TGTGCCAGCAGCTATGTGAGGCTGGACACCGGGGAGCTGTTTTTT.

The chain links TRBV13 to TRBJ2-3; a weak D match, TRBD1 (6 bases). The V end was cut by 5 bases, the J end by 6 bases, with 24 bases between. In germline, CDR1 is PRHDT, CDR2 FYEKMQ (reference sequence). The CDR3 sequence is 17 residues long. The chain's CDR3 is CASSLFRDNNAPDTQYF. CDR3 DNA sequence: TGTGCCAGCAGCCTCTTCCGGGACAATAACGCCCCGGATACGCAGTATTTT.

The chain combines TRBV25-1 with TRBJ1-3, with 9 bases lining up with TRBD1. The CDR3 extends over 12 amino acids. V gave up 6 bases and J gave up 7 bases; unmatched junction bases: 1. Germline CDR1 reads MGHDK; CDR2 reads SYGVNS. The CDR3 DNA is TGTGCCAGCAGCGACAGGGGGAACACCATATATTTT. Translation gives CASSDRGNTIYF.

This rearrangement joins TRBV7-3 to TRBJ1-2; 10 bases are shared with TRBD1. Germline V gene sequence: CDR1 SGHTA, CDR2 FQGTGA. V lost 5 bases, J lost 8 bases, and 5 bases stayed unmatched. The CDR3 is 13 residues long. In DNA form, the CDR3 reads TGTGCCAGCAGCAAGGACAGGGGGGACGGCTACACCTTC. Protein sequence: CASSKDRGDGYTF.

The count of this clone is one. CDR3 DNA sequence: TGTGCCTGGAGGGGGGCGAGCAATCAGCCCCAGCATTTT. This sequence encodes CAWRGASNQPQHF. The chain recombines TRBV30 with TRBJ1-5; D is possibly TRBD1 (6 bases). Germline V gives CDR1 GTSNPN, CDR2 SVGIG (reference sequence). There are 13 residues in the CDR3. V lost 3 bases to trimming and J lost 1 base, with 7 bases between them.

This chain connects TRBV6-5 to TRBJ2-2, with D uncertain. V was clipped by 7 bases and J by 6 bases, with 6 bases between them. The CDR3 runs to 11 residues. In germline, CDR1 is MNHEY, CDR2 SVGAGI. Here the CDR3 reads CASTSAGELFF. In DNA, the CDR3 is TGTGCCAGCACCTCCGCCGGGGAGCTGTTTTTT.

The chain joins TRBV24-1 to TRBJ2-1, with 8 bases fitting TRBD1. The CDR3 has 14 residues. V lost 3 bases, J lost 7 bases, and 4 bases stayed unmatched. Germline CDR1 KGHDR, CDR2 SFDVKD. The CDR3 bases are TGTGCCACCAGTGATCCAGGGGGCCGGAATGAGCAGTTCTTC. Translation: CATSDPGGRNEQFF.

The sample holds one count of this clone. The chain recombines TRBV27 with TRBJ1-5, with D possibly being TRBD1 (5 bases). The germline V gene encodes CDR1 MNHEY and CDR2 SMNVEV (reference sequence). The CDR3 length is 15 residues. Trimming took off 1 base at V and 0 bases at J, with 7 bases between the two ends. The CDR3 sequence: CASSLWGDSNQPQHF. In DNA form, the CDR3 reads TGTGCCAGCAGTTTATGGGGGGATAGCAATCAGCCCCAGCATTTT.

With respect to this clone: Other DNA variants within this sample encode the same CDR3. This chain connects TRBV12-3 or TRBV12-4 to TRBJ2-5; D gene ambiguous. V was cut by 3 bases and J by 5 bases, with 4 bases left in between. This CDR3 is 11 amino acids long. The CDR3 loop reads CASSFGETQYF. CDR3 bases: TGTGCCAGCAGTTTCGGTGAGACCCAGTACTTC.

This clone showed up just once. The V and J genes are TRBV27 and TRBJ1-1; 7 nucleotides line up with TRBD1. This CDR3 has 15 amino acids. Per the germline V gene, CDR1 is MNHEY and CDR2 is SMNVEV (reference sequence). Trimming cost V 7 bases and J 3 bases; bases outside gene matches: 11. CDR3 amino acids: CASKVWDRSDTEAFF. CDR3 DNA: TGTGCCAGCAAGGTCTGGGACAGAAGCGACACTGAAGCTTTCTTT.